This T cell receptor beta chain was sequenced during a study of response to subunit inactivated influenza vaccine. Study-wide results and limits: That few new T cells are recruited by each seasonal influenza vaccination was the authors' suggestion.

The CDR3 runs 12 residues. The germline V gene encodes CDR1 MDHEN and CDR2 SYDVKM. Trimming cost V 3 bases and J 7 bases, with 9 bases left between them. One entry per CDR3 protein results from TCRdb running MiXCR on the RT-PCR reads. The table lists around 570,000 distinct CDR3 sequences, approximately 7.7% of them singletons, with about an eighth in the top ten. As for this clonotype: Its antigen remains unknown.

This receptor was obtained from a man between 50 and 70 years old who received an inactivated influenza vaccine. Sequencing was performed on PBMCs from blood, taken about 23 months after vaccination. The rearrangement links TRBV28 to TRBJ1-1; D perhaps matches TRBD1 (6 bases). In DNA form, the CDR3 reads TGTGCCAGCAGTTTGGGGGACATTGAAGCTTTCTTT. Protein: CASSLGDIEAFF.